These 19 T cell receptor beta chains were all obtained from the same sample, sequenced in a study of cytomegalovirus exposure and HLA in healthy donors. The PCR used 60 Vbeta and 13 Jbeta primers. Measured with immunoSEQ multiplex PCR; TCRdb has only the in-frame clones, and not every one. The data hold 150,000 to 200,000 clones, with 84% observed a single time. What was sequenced was PBMCs. The receptors originated from a man between 18 and 29 years old in good health and CMV-seronegative.

The rearrangement links TRBV18 to TRBJ1-5; weak D call: TRBD1 (5 bases). Germline V gene sequence: CDR1 KGHSH, CDR2 LQKENI. The length of the CDR3 is 14 residues. Trimming left V 3 bases short and J 5 bases short, with 11 bases between. The CDR3 nucleotides read TGTGCCAGCTCACCGGGCGGGGGGGATCAGCCCCAGCATTTT. This encodes CASSPGGGDQPQHF. The complete variable domain, with remaining parts taken from reference TRBV18 and TRBJ1-5, reads NAGVMQNPRHLVRRRGQEARLRCSPMKGHSHVYWYRQLPEEGLKFMVYLQKENIIDESGMPKERFSAEFPKEGPSILRIQQVVRGDSAAYFCASSPGGGDQPQHFGDGTRLSIL.

This clone was observed once. J is TRBJ1-4 and V is TRBV19; D is perhaps TRBD1 (6 bases). The CDR3 is 14 residues long. Trimming removed 4 bases from V and 7 bases from J, with 13 bases in between. Germline V gene sequence: CDR1 LNHDA, CDR2 SQIVND (reference sequence). CDR3 coding DNA: TGTGCCAGTAGTAGATCCGGGACAACTGAAAAACTGTTTTTT. Amino acids: CASSRSGTTEKLFF.

In DNA, the CDR3 is TGTGCCAGCAGCGGACTTCAGGACAGCCGTGGGGGCACCAACTATGGCTACACCTTC. Protein: CASSGLQDSRGGTNYGYTF. This chain joins TRBV2 and TRBJ1-2, with D possibly TRBD1 on 6 matching bases. The CDR3 has 19 residues. The ends were cut back, 6 bases at V and 2 bases at J, with 28 bases in the middle. Germline V CDR1 and CDR2: SNHLY, FYNNEI.

V gene TRBV7-3 combines with J gene TRBJ2-1; possibly TRBD2 for D (6 bases). Between the trimmed V and J ends, which lost 6 bases and 4 bases, there was a span of 10 bases. This CDR3 has 13 residues. CDR1 SGHTA and CDR2 FQGTGA come from the germline V gene. The DNA of the CDR3 is TGTGCCAGCAGGGAGAGCGGGTACAATGAGCAGTTCTTC. Protein: CASRESGYNEQFF.

The J gene is TRBJ2-7, the V gene TRBV6-6; weak D call: TRBD1 (6 bases). In germline, CDR1 is MNHNY, CDR2 SVGAGI (reference sequence). This CDR3 comprises 16 residues. V lost 2 bases and J lost 0, with 14 bases in between. The CDR3 loop is CASSYRPRGSSYEQYF. Written as DNA, the CDR3 is TGTGCCAGCAGTTACCGACCTAGGGGGAGCTCCTACGAGCAGTACTTC.

V usage is TRBV7-9 and J usage is TRBJ1-1; 8 bases map to TRBD1. Germline V gene sequence: CDR1 SEHNR, CDR2 FQNEAQ (reference sequence). The CDR3 is made up of 14 amino acids. Trimming took 6 bases from V and 7 from J; bases not matched to a gene: 10. CDR3 bases: TGTGCCAGCAGGCCAGACAGGGGTGGAGGTGAAGCTTTCTTT. Translating gives CASRPDRGGGEAFF.

This clone was counted between two and nine times. The rearrangement links TRBV6-5 to TRBJ2-7; TRBD1 aligns across 7 bases. J gave up 0 bases and V 6 bases, and 8 bases lay outside the gene matches. The CDR3 spans 15 residues. Germline V gives CDR1 MNHEY, CDR2 SVGAGI. CDR3 DNA sequence: TGTGCCAGCAGGCCAGCCAGACAGGGCTCCTACGAGCAGTACTTC. As protein: CASRPARQGSYEQYF.

The chain has TRBV5-1 and TRBJ2-5; no clear D gene. The germline V and J ends were trimmed by 3 bases and 5 bases, with 11 bases remaining between them. The CDR3 has 13 residues. CDR1 is SGHRS, CDR2 YFSETQ, per germline. CDR3 nucleotides: TGCGCCAGCAGCTCGACTGCCTGGGAGACCCAGTACTTC. This gives the protein CASSSTAWETQYF.

On this clone itself: Its ends do not fully match the called genes, so a read error is possible. The J gene is TRBJ2-4, the V gene TRBV7-8, with 7 bases that match TRBD2. Germline CDR1 and CDR2: SGHVS and FQNEAQ. The CDR3 runs to 14 residues. The CDR3 is CASSLAATKNIQYF. Here the CDR3 DNA reads TGTGCCAGCAGCCTAGCGGCAACCAAAAACATTCAGTACTTC.

This clone turned up a few times. The rearrangement joins TRBV5-6 to TRBJ2-7; 8 bases fit TRBD2. The CDR3 runs to 13 residues. Germline V lookup: CDR1 SGHDT, CDR2 YYEEEE. The ends lost 4 bases at V and 4 bases at J; junction bases unmatched: 4. The CDR3 nucleotides are TGTGCCAGCAGCCATTTAGCGGGGTACGAGCAGTACTTC. Translated, it gives CASSHLAGYEQYF.

Only a few counts were recorded for this clone. The V and J genes are TRBV6-4 and TRBJ2-3, with TRBD1 matching over 9 bases. CDR3 length: 15 residues. With 5 bases clipped from V and 2 bases from J, the junction kept 5 bases outside the gene matches. Per germline, CDR1 MRHNA and CDR2 SNTAGT. CDR3 loop: CASSLRDRDTDTQYF. DNA for the CDR3: TGTGCCAGCAGTCTCCGGGACAGGGACACAGATACGCAGTATTTT.

The genes are TRBV6-1 and TRBJ1-4; no clear D gene. The length of the CDR3 is 15 residues. The V and J ends lost 2 bases and 5 bases respectively, with 12 bases between them. The germline CDR1 and CDR2 sequences are MNHNS and SASEGT. The CDR3 reads CASSEKVGGNEKLFF. The DNA for the CDR3 is TGTGCCAGCAGTGAAAAGGTGGGCGGGAATGAAAAACTGTTTTTT.

The chain employs TRBV6-1 and TRBJ1-1, with D unresolved. The V and J ends lost 6 bases and 9 bases respectively, with 8 bases between them. There are 10 residues in the CDR3. CDR1 is MNHNS and CDR2 is SASEGT in the germline V gene. CDR3 sequence: CASRAPQAFF. The CDR3 DNA is TGTGCCAGCAGAGCACCACAAGCTTTCTTT.

J is TRBJ1-1 and V is TRBV9; D unresolved. Trimming pared 0 bases from V and 5 bases from J, leaving 8 bases between. Germline values: CDR1 SGDLS, CDR2 YYNGEE. The CDR3 has 13 amino acids. CDR3 nucleotide sequence: TGTGCCAGCAGCGTAGCTCCGCAGACTGAAGCTTTCTTT. Its translation: CASSVAPQTEAFF.

This clone showed up just a few times. The V and J genes are TRBV4-1 and TRBJ1-5; a possible D gene is TRBD1 (5 bases). CDR1 is MGHRA and CDR2 is YSYEKL in the germline V gene. There are 16 residues in the CDR3. The V and J ends lost 0 bases and 5 bases respectively, with 14 bases between them. The CDR3 bases are TGCGCCAGCAGCCAAGATCTAAACAGGTCAGATCAGCCCCAGCATTTT. Encoded protein: CASSQDLNRSDQPQHF.

The chain uses TRBV7-6 and TRBJ2-6; tentatively, D is TRBD1 (6 bases). The CDR3 consists of 18 residues. Per germline, CDR1 SGHVS and CDR2 FNYEAQ. With 6 bases removed from V and 2 bases from J, the gap between germline ends came to 20 bases. Here the CDR3 reads CASRLRAQGRAGANVLTF. The CDR3 coding sequence is TGTGCCAGCAGACTTAGAGCACAGGGTCGGGCTGGGGCCAACGTCCTGACTTTC.

Regarding this clone: At one end, the junction sequence differs from germline, possibly due to a read error. V usage is TRBV6-5 and J usage is TRBJ2-3, with D possibly matching TRBD2 (5 bases). CDR1 is MNHEY and CDR2 is SVGAGI in the germline V gene. The CDR3 loop spans 13 amino acids. The CDR3 protein is CASSWTATDTRYF. The CDR3 region has the DNA TGTGCCAGCAGTTGGACTGCCACAGATACGCGGTATTTT.

This clone was detected only once. The chain recombines TRBV25-1 with TRBJ2-1; D is perhaps TRBD1 (6 bases). CDR1 is MGHDK and CDR2 is SYGVNS in the germline V gene. The V and J ends lost 8 bases and 2 bases respectively, with 25 bases between them. The CDR3 is 18 residues long. The CDR3 region has the DNA TGTGCCAGCGCTATATCACAGGGTAGGGTACCTACCTACAATGAGCAGTTCTTC. It codes for CASAISQGRVPTYNEQFF.

This clone has more than one count but fewer than ten. The J gene is TRBJ2-3, the V gene TRBV5-6; no clear D. The CDR3 contains 15 residues. Per the germline V gene, CDR1 is SGHDT and CDR2 is YYEEEE. V shed 2 bases and J shed 0 bases, with 10 bases lying between them. The CDR3 DNA follows: TGTGCCAGCAGCTTACCCATAACAAGCACAGATACGCAGTATTTT. This sequence encodes CASSLPITSTDTQYF.